This entry features one TCR beta chain sequence. The antigen remains unidentified. The same CDR3 arises from other DNA sequences in this sample as well. This CDR3 is 15 amino acids long. CDR1 and CDR2 (germline): SGDLS, YYNGEE. V dropped 0 bases and J dropped 0; count of bases not matched to a gene: 2. It was with 60 Vbeta and 13 Jbeta primers that the PCR ran. Assay: immunoSEQ multiplex PCR; the TCRdb copy retains only in-frame clones and omits some. The listing records under 130,000 clones. These data come from a study of cytomegalovirus exposure and HLA in healthy donors. Study results and caveats: Later analysis found that TCR beta chains associated with HLA were more clonally expanded than other, equally common chains. In vitro confirmation showed three CMV-associated chains to be CMV antigen specific. The study designated roughly 150 TCR beta chains cytomegalovirus-associated. Information on immune exposure was restricted to one variable (CMV serostatus).

Material: PBMCs. This chain uses TRBV9 with TRBJ2-7; 8 bases match TRBD2. The TCR comes from a man aged 35-49 years in good health and CMV-seronegative. CDR3 sequence (DNA): TGTGCCAGCAGCGTAGGTGCGGGGGGCTCCTACGAGCAGTACTTC. Its protein product is CASSVGAGGSYEQYF.